This TCR beta chain comes out of a study of shared clonotypes between healthy human individuals. Regarding the study as a whole: Against clonotypes common to all four donors, non-shared ones had lower generation probabilities.

The germline gives CDR1 MNHEY, CDR2 SMNVEV (reference sequence). This CDR3 contains 17 residues. V shed 3 bases and J shed 0 bases, with 14 bases lying between them. On this clone: As yet, its antigen is unknown.

The data were produced by immunoSEQ multiplex PCR, yet TCRdb's version contains in-frame clones alone and is incomplete. Of around 1.4 million clones listed, 98% were seen once; the top ten hold 0.3% to 0.45%. Sequencing was carried out using naive CD4+ T cells sorted from blood. Subset here: CD45RA+ positively selected. This sequence joins TRBV27 and TRBJ1-4; D remains ambiguous. This TCR derives from a young man in good health. The CDR3, as DNA: TGTGCCAGCAGTTTGTACAGTGCGATTGCAACTAATGAAAAACTGTTTTTT. Amino acid sequence: CASSLYSAIATNEKLFF.